A selection of T cell receptor beta chains follows, all from one sample in a study of blood T cell repertoires in COVID-19. Sequenced by immunoSEQ multiplex PCR; TCRdb stores in-frame clones only, minus some. Among roughly 120,000 clones, 70% to 90% were seen once, and the ten largest hold around 8%. The sequenced sample was peripheral blood. The receptors come from an older man who had recovered from COVID-19. The CDR3 runs from the conserved cysteine through the conserved F or W. A D gene is named only where the DNA matches it firmly. Size is stated for part of the rows, as once, few or many counts, or as a class when the clone is expanded.

V: TRBV19
J: TRBJ1-5
D: TRBD1
size: few
CDR3: CASSIDRRTGVIHQPQHF
DNA: TGTGCCAGTAGTATAGATCGCAGGACAGGGGTTATTCATCAGCCCCAGCATTTT

V: TRBV13
J: TRBJ2-2
D: TRBD2
size: .
CDR3: CASSLVAGYTGELFF
DNA: TGTGCCAGCAGCTTAGTAGCGGGATACACCGGGGAGCTGTTTTTT

V: TRBV5-1
J: TRBJ1-1
D: TRBD1
size: .
CDR3: CASSLGDRETPEAFF
DNA: TGCGCCAGCAGCTTGGGAGACAGGGAGACGCCTGAAGCTTTCTTT

V: TRBV18
J: TRBJ1-6
D: TRBD1
size: .
CDR3: CASSPTGGAYNSPLHF
DNA: TGTGCCAGCTCACCTACAGGGGGCGCGTATAATTCACCCCTCCACTTT

V: TRBV7-3
J: TRBJ2-5
D: .
size: few
CDR3: CASSLSVGETQYF
DNA: TGTGCCAGCAGCTTATCCGTCGGGGAGACCCAGTACTTC

V: TRBV6-6
J: TRBJ1-1
D: .
size: .
CDR3: CASSYGTIGFF
DNA: TGTGCCAGCAGTTACGGGACTATTGGTTTCTTT

V: TRBV6-5
J: TRBJ2-1
D: TRBD2
size: .
CDR3: CASSSSLAKTYNEQFF
DNA: TGTGCCAGCAGTTCATCACTAGCGAAAACCTACAATGAGCAGTTCTTC

V: TRBV5-1
J: TRBJ1-2
D: .
size: few
CDR3: CASSLSDSYYGYTF
DNA: TGCGCCAGCAGCTTGTCGGACAGCTACTATGGCTACACCTTC

V: TRBV2
J: TRBJ2-5
D: TRBD1
size: .
CDR3: CASSGTGKETQYF
DNA: TGTGCCAGCAGTGGGACAGGGAAGGAGACCCAGTACTTC

V: TRBV2
J: TRBJ1-6
D: TRBD1
size: .
CDR3: CASRGMTGVVNSPLHF
DNA: TGTGCCAGCAGGGGAATGACAGGGGTAGTTAATTCACCCCTCCACTTT

V: TRBV7-9
J: TRBJ1-6
D: .
size: .
CDR3: CASSLRTANNSPLHF
DNA: TGTGCCAGCAGCTTAAGGACAGCTAATAATTCACCCCTCCACTTT

V: TRBV3-1/TRBV3-2
J: TRBJ2-3
D: .
size: .
CDR3: CASSQPGGPDTQYF
DNA: TGTGCCAGCAGCCAACCCGGGGGGCCCGATACGCAGTATTTT

V: TRBV5-1
J: TRBJ2-7
D: .
size: .
CDR3: CASTAGAGDTYEQYF
DNA: TGCGCCAGCACCGCAGGGGCGGGGGATACCTACGAGCAGTACTTC

V: TRBV5-1
J: TRBJ1-3
D: TRBD1
size: .
CDR3: CASSLTGRSGNTIYF
DNA: TGCGCCAGCAGCCTGACAGGGCGGTCTGGAAACACCATATATTTT

V: TRBV24-1
J: TRBJ2-3
D: .
size: .
CDR3: CATSDPTSPGTDTQYF
DNA: TGTGCCACCAGTGATCCGACTAGTCCCGGCACAGATACGCAGTATTTT

V: TRBV19
J: TRBJ2-3
D: TRBD2
size: .
CDR3: CASSKSTGRAADTQYF
DNA: TGTGCCAGTAGTAAATCCACCGGGAGGGCCGCAGATACGCAGTATTTT

V: TRBV7-2
J: TRBJ2-5
D: .
size: .
CDR3: CASSAPSVETQYF
DNA: TGTGCCAGCAGCGCGCCGTCGGTGGAGACCCAGTACTTC

V: TRBV27
J: TRBJ1-6
D: TRBD1
size: .
CDR3: CASSWDRINSPLHF
DNA: TGTGCCAGCAGCTGGGACAGGATCAATTCACCCCTCCACTTT

V: TRBV6-5
J: TRBJ1-2
D: .
size: once
CDR3: CASSLRGSYGYTF
DNA: TGTGCCAGCAGTTTACGGGGATCCTATGGCTACACCTTC

V: TRBV27
J: TRBJ1-4
D: .
size: .
CDR3: CASKGRGRQVGKLFF
DNA: TGTGCCAGCAAGGGACGAGGCCGACAGGTGGGAAAACTGTTTTTT

V: TRBV29-1
J: TRBJ1-5
D: .
size: .
CDR3: CSVAIRVNQPQHF
DNA: TGCAGCGTTGCAATCCGGGTCAATCAGCCCCAGCATTTT

V: TRBV5-1
J: TRBJ1-5
D: .
size: .
CDR3: CASSLGGSGIHQPQHF
DNA: TGCGCCAGCAGCTTGGGAGGGTCCGGGATCCATCAGCCCCAGCATTTT

V: TRBV9
J: TRBJ2-1
D: TRBD2
size: .
CDR3: CASSPRGLAGFGSYNEQFF
DNA: TGTGCCAGCAGCCCAAGGGGACTAGCGGGCTTTGGCTCCTACAATGAGCAGTTCTTC

V: TRBV7-3
J: TRBJ2-7
D: TRBD1
size: .
CDR3: CASSADRVGEQYF
DNA: TGTGCCAGCAGCGCCGACAGGGTAGGCGAGCAGTACTTC

V: TRBV18
J: TRBJ1-5
D: TRBD1
size: .
CDR3: CASSPRDSRTSNQPQHF
DNA: TGTGCCAGCTCACCACGGGACAGTCGGACCTCCAATCAGCCCCAGCATTTT

V: TRBV19
J: TRBJ1-1
D: .
size: .
CDR3: CASSISFGGSTEAFF
DNA: TGTGCCAGTAGTATAAGTTTCGGGGGGAGCACTGAAGCTTTCTTT

V: TRBV27
J: TRBJ2-7
D: TRBD2
size: .
CDR3: CASSQTGLAGHEQYF
DNA: TGTGCCAGCAGTCAAACTGGACTAGCGGGCCACGAGCAGTACTTC

V: TRBV6-5
J: TRBJ2-5
D: TRBD2
size: .
CDR3: CASSYGASGVETQYF
DNA: TGTGCCAGCAGTTACGGGGCTAGCGGGGTGGAGACCCAGTACTTC

V: TRBV28
J: TRBJ2-5
D: TRBD2
size: once
CDR3: CASSPRLAGGYQETQYF
DNA: TGTGCCAGCAGTCCCCGACTAGCGGGGGGATACCAAGAGACCCAGTACTTC

V: TRBV4-2
J: TRBJ2-1
D: TRBD1
size: .
CDR3: CASSQPGQGTSNEQFF
DNA: TGTGCCAGCAGCCAGCCGGGACAGGGGACCTCCAATGAGCAGTTCTTC

V: TRBV15
J: TRBJ1-3
D: .
size: once
CDR3: CATSLGGTTVYF
DNA: TGTGCCACCAGCCTCGGCGGGACGACCGTATATTTT

V: TRBV18
J: TRBJ2-7
D: .
size: .
CDR3: CASSPVPQGQGLDEQYF
DNA: TGTGCCAGCTCACCGGTTCCTCAGGGGCAGGGGTTGGACGAGCAGTACTTC

V: TRBV4-1
J: TRBJ2-1
D: TRBD2
size: .
CDR3: CASSRTGSGKKRYNEQFF
DNA: TGCGCCAGCAGCCGAACGGGTAGCGGGAAGAAGAGATACAATGAGCAGTTCTTC

V: TRBV2
J: TRBJ2-7
D: .
size: .
CDR3: CASTVAVPYEQYF
DNA: TGTGCCAGCACCGTGGCGGTTCCCTACGAGCAGTACTTC

V: TRBV7-9
J: TRBJ2-1
D: TRBD1
size: few
CDR3: CASSLEGTGDNEQFF
DNA: TGTGCCAGCAGCTTAGAAGGGACAGGGGACAATGAGCAGTTCTTC

V: TRBV7-3
J: TRBJ2-1
D: TRBD1
size: .
CDR3: CASSPQGNNYNEQFF
DNA: TGTGCCAGCAGCCCACAGGGGAATAACTACAATGAGCAGTTCTTC

V: TRBV5-5
J: TRBJ2-3
D: TRBD2
size: .
CDR3: CASSGLAGPYSTDTQYF
DNA: TGTGCCAGCAGCGGACTAGCGGGACCATACAGCACAGATACGCAGTATTTT

V: TRBV18
J: TRBJ1-2
D: .
size: .
CDR3: CASSPPARVSNYTF
DNA: TGTGCCAGCTCACCACCGGCCCGGGTCTCGAACTACACCTTC

V: TRBV9
J: TRBJ2-4
D: TRBD1
size: .
CDR3: CASSALLRDRPTKNIQYF
DNA: TGTGCCAGCAGCGCCCTCCTCCGGGACAGACCGACCAAAAACATTCAGTACTTC

V: TRBV30
J: TRBJ1-2
D: TRBD1
size: .
CDR3: CAWNLNRQGHYGYTF
DNA: TGTGCCTGGAACTTAAATCGACAGGGCCACTATGGCTACACCTTC

V: TRBV11-2
J: TRBJ1-1
D: .
size: .
CDR3: CASSQTRDGGFGAEAFF
DNA: TGTGCCAGCAGCCAGACCCGGGACGGGGGATTTGGCGCTGAAGCTTTCTTT

V: TRBV18
J: TRBJ2-1
D: .
size: .
CDR3: CASSPIGQDNEQFF
DNA: TGTGCCAGCTCACCAATAGGCCAGGACAATGAGCAGTTCTTC

V: TRBV3-1/TRBV3-2
J: TRBJ2-7
D: .
size: .
CDR3: CASTPGGGGPSYEQYF
DNA: TGTGCCAGCACCCCAGGGGGCGGGGGTCCTTCCTACGAGCAGTACTTC

V: TRBV15
J: TRBJ2-5
D: TRBD2
size: .
CDR3: CATSRSLIAGGGETQYF
DNA: TGTGCCACCAGCAGATCTCTGATAGCGGGAGGCGGGGAGACCCAGTACTTC

V: TRBV5-1
J: TRBJ1-5
D: TRBD1
size: .
CDR3: CASSLQGSPSQPQHF
DNA: TGCGCCAGCAGCTTACAGGGGTCCCCCAGTCAGCCCCAGCATTTT

V: TRBV20-1
J: TRBJ1-5
D: TRBD1
size: .
CDR3: CSASKGAGQPQHF
DNA: TGCAGTGCTAGTAAGGGGGCAGGGCAGCCCCAGCATTTT

V: TRBV5-1
J: TRBJ2-5
D: TRBD2
size: .
CDR3: CASSLGLAGSETQYF
DNA: TGCGCCAGCAGCCTCGGACTAGCGGGCAGCGAGACCCAGTACTTC